This T cell receptor beta chain was observed in a study of blood T cell repertoires in COVID-19. This clone was seen once. In terms of age and location, participants ranged from about 18 to 90 years and lived in about two dozen US areas. No more than 2 weeks before study entry, exposed participants had met a case of COVID-19. Assay used: immunoSEQ multiplex PCR; TCRdb lists only in-frame clones, some missing. In the table there are some 320,000 clones, 90% to 95% of which are singletons. Per germline, CDR1 MGHRA and CDR2 YSYEKL. The CDR3 has 15 residues. V lost 4 bases to trimming and J lost 0 bases, with 12 bases between them.

The sample consisted of PBMCs or T cells enriched from blood (not recorded which). This receptor was obtained from a woman between 25 and 40 years old who had been exposed to COVID-19. The rearrangement joins TRBV4-1 to TRBJ1-1; a weak D match, TRBD1 (5 bases). CDR3 in DNA: TGCGCCAGCAGCCGCGGAGAGACAGTGAACACTGAAGCTTTCTTT. Protein sequence: CASSRGETVNTEAFF.